This T cell receptor (beta chain) is drawn from a study of regulatory T cells in long-lasting Graves disease. About the research overall: More than 5 years of antithyroid drugs with positive TSH receptor antibodies defined persistent Graves' disease.

The sample's time point: persistent/refractory GD, antithyroid drugs over 5 years with positive TRAb. The TCR library used RNA extracted from PBMCs. Patients were enrolled at an endocrinology department in Xi'an, China. Combining iRepertoire HTBI primers with Arm-PCR of CDR3 regions, the authors built TCR beta libraries. Original processing methods: Identification across samples found more than 55 TRBV and 12 to 15 TRBJ segments. TCRdb itself ran the multiplex PCR reads through MiXCR, one entry per CDR3 protein. It is TCRdb's table, rather than the study itself, that gives the V and J calls and clone size. This sample has about half a million distinct CDR3 sequences, with approximately 22% found just once. V lost 6 bases and J lost 4; bases outside the gene matches: 8. The CDR3 contains 14 residues. Germline V gene lookup returns CDR1 MNHNS and CDR2 SASEGT. This clonotype was seen at least ten times.

V gene TRBV6-1 combines with J gene TRBJ1-2; TRBD1 agrees at 7 bases. The clonotype was recovered from a female donor with Graves disease. The sample here was peripheral blood mononuclear cells (PBMCs), taken when the disease was refractory, from a patient treated with antithyroid drugs. CDR3 protein: CASSIRDSLYGYTF. For the CDR3, the DNA is TGTGCCAGCAGCATCCGGGACAGTCTCTATGGCTACACCTTC.